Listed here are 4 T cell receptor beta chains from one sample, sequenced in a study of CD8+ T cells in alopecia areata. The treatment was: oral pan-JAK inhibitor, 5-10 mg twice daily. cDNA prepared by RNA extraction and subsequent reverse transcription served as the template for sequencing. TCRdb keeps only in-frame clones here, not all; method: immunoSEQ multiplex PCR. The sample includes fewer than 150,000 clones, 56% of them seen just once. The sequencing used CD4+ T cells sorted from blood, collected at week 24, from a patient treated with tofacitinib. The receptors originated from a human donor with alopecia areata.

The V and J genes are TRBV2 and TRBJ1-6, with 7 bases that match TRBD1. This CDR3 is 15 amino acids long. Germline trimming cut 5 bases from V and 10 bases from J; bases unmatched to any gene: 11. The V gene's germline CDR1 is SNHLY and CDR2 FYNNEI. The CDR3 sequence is CASSRPTGMKSPLHF. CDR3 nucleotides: TGTGCCAGCAGTCGACCGACAGGGATGAAATCACCCCTCCACTTT.

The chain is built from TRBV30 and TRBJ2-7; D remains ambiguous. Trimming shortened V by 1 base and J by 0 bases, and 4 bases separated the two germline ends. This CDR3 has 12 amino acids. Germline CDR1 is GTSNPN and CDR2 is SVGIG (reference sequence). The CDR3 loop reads CAWSEGSYEQYF. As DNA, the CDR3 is TGTGCCTGGAGTGAGGGCTCCTACGAGCAGTACTTC. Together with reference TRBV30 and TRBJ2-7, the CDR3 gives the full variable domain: SQTIHQWPATLVQPVGSPLSLECTVEGTSNPNLYWYRQAAGRGLQLLFYSVGIGQISSEVPQNLSASRPQDRQFILSSKKLLLSDSGFYLCAWSEGSYEQYFGPGTRLTVT.

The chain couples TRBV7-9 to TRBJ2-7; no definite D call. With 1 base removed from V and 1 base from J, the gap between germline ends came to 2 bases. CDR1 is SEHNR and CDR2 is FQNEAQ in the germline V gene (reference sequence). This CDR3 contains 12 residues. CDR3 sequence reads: CASSLVSYEQYF. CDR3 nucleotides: TGTGCCAGCAGCTTAGTTTCCTACGAGCAGTACTTC.

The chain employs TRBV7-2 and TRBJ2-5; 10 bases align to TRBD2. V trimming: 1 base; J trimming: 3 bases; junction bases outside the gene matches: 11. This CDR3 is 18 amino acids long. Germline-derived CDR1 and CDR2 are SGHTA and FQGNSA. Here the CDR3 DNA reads TGTGCCAGCAGCTTAGGAGGGACTAGCGAGCCCGCTGAAGAGACCCAGTACTTC. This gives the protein CASSLGGTSEPAEETQYF.